The sequence of this T cell receptor beta chain was determined in a study of vaccination and CD4 T cells after COVID-19. Treatment in this sample: approximately 9-day PBMC culture with coronavirus spike peptide pools or control peptides (ViraFEST assay). From the approximately ten-day cultures, CD4+ T cells were isolated by negative selection. A remark on this clonotype: Its antigen is not known.

CD4+ T cells that had been cultured provided DNA sequenced with the Oncomine TCR Beta short-read assay. Using its own MiXCR run on the PCR reads, TCRdb lists one record per CDR3 protein. The data contain 15,000 or so distinct CDR3 sequences, around 50% of them singletons. The germline V gene encodes CDR1 SGHRS and CDR2 YFSETQ. The CDR3 has 15 amino acids. The V gene end was trimmed by 0 bases and the J gene end by 2 bases; junction bases not matched to a gene: 4. This TCR was sampled from a human donor who had recovered from COVID-19. The chain employs TRBV5-1 and TRBJ2-7; TRBD1 agrees at 8 bases. Material for sequencing was CD4+ T cells from blood, cultured in vitro. CDR3 DNA sequence: TGCGCCAGCAGCTTGGCCGGACAGGGAACCTACGAGCAGTACTTC. Translating gives CASSLAGQGTYEQYF. Based on the CDR3 plus reference TRBV5-1 and TRBJ2-7, the full variable domain is KAGVTQTPRYLIKTRGQQVTLSCSPISGHRSVSWYQQTPGQGLQFLFEYFSETQRNKGNFPGRFSGRQFSNSRSEMNVSTLELGDSALYLCASSLAGQGTYEQYFGPGTRLTVT.